These 31 T cell receptor beta chains originate from one sample sequenced in a study of cytomegalovirus exposure and HLA in healthy donors (dated by TCRdb to about 2017). The protocol used for the library was the immunoSEQ multiplex PCR assay. A mixture of 60 forward primers for TCR Vbeta segments and 13 reverse primers for TCR Jbeta segments was used in the multiplex PCR. In its TCRdb copy, this immuneACCESS table keeps in-frame sequences only and misses some clones. Where compared with another copy, unresolved V genes explain less than half of these, and the others have no known cause. The sample table holds approximately 110,000 clones. Less than 4.5% of the sample is taken by the ten largest. The sample comprised PBMCs. The source is a man aged 18 to 30 in good health and CMV-seronegative.

V usage is TRBV9 and J usage is TRBJ1-1; D remains unclear. The CDR3 length is 12 residues. Germline V gene lookup returns CDR1 SGDLS and CDR2 YYNGEE. V gave up 1 base and J gave up 11 bases, with 12 bases separating them. The CDR3 reads CASSVRRSRAFF. As DNA, the CDR3 is TGTGCCAGCAGCGTAAGGAGGTCAAGGGCTTTCTTT.

The chain recombines TRBV6-1 with TRBJ2-5, with D perhaps TRBD1 (5 bases). The CDR3 has 13 amino acids. CDR1 and CDR2 (germline): MNHNS, SASEGT. V lost 6 bases to trimming and J lost 5 bases, with 13 bases between them. The CDR3 sequence is CASRGRAGETQYF. The CDR3 DNA reads TGTGCCAGCAGGGGCCGGGCAGGGGAGACCCAGTACTTC.

V is TRBV2 and J is TRBJ2-2; TRBD2 is a possible D gene (5 bases). This CDR3 contains 14 residues. CDR1 is SNHLY, CDR2 FYNNEI, per germline. Trimming took off 6 bases at V and 4 bases at J, with 12 bases between the two ends. In nucleotides, the CDR3 is TGTGCCAGCAGGCCGGGATTTATCACCGGGGAGCTGTTTTTT. Translation: CASRPGFITGELFF. Combining the CDR3 with reference TRBV2 and TRBJ2-2 gives the whole variable domain EPEVTQTPSHQVTQMGQEVILRCVPISNHLYFYWYRQILGQKVEFLVSFYNNEISEKSEIFDDQFSVERPDGSNFTLKIRSTKLEDSAMYFCASRPGFITGELFFGEGSRLTVL.

This rearrangement joins TRBV9 to TRBJ2-3; 8 nucleotides line up with TRBD2. CDR1 and CDR2 from the germline V gene are SGDLS and YYNGEE. CDR3 size: 15 residues. V was clipped by 2 bases and J by 6 bases; unmatched bases: 8. CDR3 residues: CASSVAPGLGDTQYF. CDR3 nucleotides: TGTGCCAGCAGCGTCGCCCCGGGACTAGGGGATACGCAGTATTTT.

The chain joins TRBV7-9 to TRBJ2-7, with a possible D match to TRBD1 (6 bases). The germline V gene has CDR1 SEHNR and CDR2 FQNEAQ (reference sequence). Trimming stripped 5 bases from V and 7 bases from J, with 15 bases between. The CDR3 loop spans 13 amino acids. The CDR3 loop is CASSPPGHKEQYF. The CDR3 DNA follows: TGTGCCAGCAGCCCGCCGGGACATAAAGAGCAGTACTTC. The whole variable domain, filled in from reference TRBV7-9 and TRBJ2-7, reads DTGVSQNPRHKITKRGQNVTFRCDPISEHNRLYWYRQTLGQGPEFLTYFQNEAQLEKSRLLSDRFSAERPKGSFSTLEIQRTEQGDSAMYLCASSPPGHKEQYFGPGTRLTVT.

The rearrangement uses TRBV11-2 and TRBJ1-6; 7 nucleotides line up with TRBD1. Trimming cost V 6 bases and J 7 bases; bases outside gene matches: 3. CDR1 SGHAT and CDR2 FQNNGV come from the germline V gene. The length of the CDR3 is 13 residues. CDR3 in DNA: TGTGCCAGCAGTGGACAGGAGAATTCACCCCTCCACTTT. Protein product: CASSGQENSPLHF.

V is TRBV6-5 and J is TRBJ1-4; D might be TRBD1 (6 bases). Germline CDR1 MNHEY, CDR2 SVGAGI. This CDR3 comprises 14 residues. V lost 6 bases to trimming and J lost 0 bases, with 8 bases between them. CDR3 DNA sequence: TGTGCCAGCAGGCAGGGGACAACTAATGAAAAACTGTTTTTT. Translating it yields CASRQGTTNEKLFF.

This rearrangement joins TRBV7-9 to TRBJ2-5; TRBD2 aligns across 8 bases. CDR1 is SEHNR and CDR2 is FQNEAQ in the germline V gene (reference sequence). The junction had 16 bases not matched to a gene; V was cut back by 2 bases and J by 2 bases. CDR3 length: 19 residues. The CDR3 loop is CASSLHPGGGSLTQETQYF. The CDR3 coding sequence is TGTGCCAGCAGCTTACACCCGGGCGGGGGGTCGTTAACTCAAGAGACCCAGTACTTC.

The V gene is TRBV7-8, the J gene TRBJ1-5; no clear D gene. The CDR3 has 16 amino acids. V was pared by 1 base and J by 4 bases, with 14 bases between. CDR1 is SGHVS, CDR2 FQNEAQ, per germline. The CDR3 DNA is TGTGCCAGCAGCTTAGTAGTCACAGAATCGAATCAGCCCCAGCATTTT. Translated: CASSLVVTESNQPQHF.

The J gene is TRBJ2-1, the V gene TRBV27, with D perhaps TRBD2 (5 bases). In germline, CDR1 is MNHEY, CDR2 SMNVEV (reference sequence). Between the trimmed V and J ends, which lost 9 bases and 3 bases, there was a span of 18 bases. This CDR3 has 15 amino acids. CDR3 nucleotides: TGTGCCAGTACCGGACTGGCCAACCTCTACAATGAGCAGTTCTTC. This encodes CASTGLANLYNEQFF.

J is TRBJ2-5 and V is TRBV19; 10 bases match TRBD2. This CDR3 spans 15 amino acids. The germline V gene has CDR1 LNHDA and CDR2 SQIVND (reference sequence). The V and J ends lost 2 bases and 5 bases, in that order; junction bases with no gene match: 5. The CDR3 sequence: CASSISSGSMETQYF. The CDR3 DNA is TGTGCCAGTAGTATATCTAGCGGGAGTATGGAGACCCAGTACTTC.

The rearrangement uses TRBV4-1 and TRBJ2-7; no clear D gene. The CDR3 consists of 13 residues. Germline V CDR1 and CDR2: MGHRA, YSYEKL. The V end was cut by 3 bases, the J end by 3 bases, with 9 bases between. CDR3 sequence reads: CASSQEKYYEQYF. As DNA, the CDR3 is TGCGCCAGCAGCCAGGAGAAATACTACGAGCAGTACTTC.

The chain is built from TRBV9 and TRBJ2-1, with D perhaps TRBD1 (5 bases). The germline gives CDR1 SGDLS, CDR2 YYNGEE. The V end was cut by 5 bases, the J end by 6 bases, with 21 bases between. The CDR3 sequence is 16 residues long. The CDR3 nucleotides read TGTGCCAGCAGTACGTACTCCCAGGGTAGTCTCAATGAGCAGTTCTTC. This gives the protein CASSTYSQGSLNEQFF.

The chain is built from TRBV6-6 and TRBJ2-7; 7 bases are a match to TRBD2. There are 12 residues in the CDR3. V shed 0 bases, J shed 9 bases, and the junction held 2 bases outside the gene matches. Germline CDR1 reads MNHNY; CDR2 reads SVGAGI (reference sequence). In nucleotides, the CDR3 is TGTGCCAGCAGTTACTCAGGACTAGTGCAGTACTTC. Protein sequence: CASSYSGLVQYF.

The V and J genes are TRBV7-2 and TRBJ1-2; possible D gene TRBD1, 6 bases. CDR3 length equals 18 residues. In germline, CDR1 is SGHTA, CDR2 FQGNSA. V lost 5 bases to trimming and J lost 1 base, with 23 bases between them. CDR3 nucleotide sequence: TGTGCCAGCAGCCATGGGTTTGAGGGGGAAGGGATTAACTATGGCTACACCTTC. Its protein product is CASSHGFEGEGINYGYTF. The variable domain in full, with the rest retrieved from reference TRBV7-2 and TRBJ1-2, is GAGVSQSPSNKVTEKGKDVELRCDPISGHTALYWYRQSLGQGLEFLIYFQGNSAPDKSGLPSDRFSAERTGGSVSTLTIQRTQQEDSAVYLCASSHGFEGEGINYGYTFGSGTRLTVV.

CDR3 sequence reads: CASSSGTGLNNEQFF. CDR3 bases: TGTGCCAGCAGCTCCGGGACAGGATTAAACAATGAGCAGTTCTTC. This chain joins TRBV5-5 and TRBJ2-1; TRBD1 matches 8 bases. J lost 5 bases, V lost 3 bases, and 7 bases had no gene match. In germline, CDR1 is SGHKS, CDR2 YYEKEE (reference sequence). This CDR3 has 15 residues.

V usage is TRBV6-6 and J usage is TRBJ2-5, with TRBD2 identical over 8 bases. Trimming at V came to 2 bases and at J to 4 bases, leaving 6 bases not matched to a gene. The CDR3 is 15 amino acids. Germline assignment: CDR1 MNHNY and CDR2 SVGAGI (reference sequence). In nucleotides, the CDR3 is TGTGCCAGCAGTTACCGTCCAGCGGGAGTAGAGACCCAGTACTTC. This translates into CASSYRPAGVETQYF.

The CDR3 reads CASTKLAGGVDEQYF. The CDR3 DNA reads as TGTGCCAGCACTAAACTAGCGGGGGGGGTTGACGAGCAGTACTTC. The chain has TRBV6-1 and TRBJ2-7; 13 bases are shared with TRBD2. Germline values: CDR1 MNHNS, CDR2 SASEGT. The CDR3 contains 15 residues. Germline trimming cut 7 bases from V and 5 bases from J; bases unmatched to any gene: 8.

The chain is built from TRBV28 and TRBJ2-1; TRBD2 matches at 9 bases. CDR3 length equals 16 residues. CDR1 is MDHEN and CDR2 is SYDVKM in the germline V gene. V shed 5 bases, J shed 2 bases, and the junction held 7 bases outside the gene matches. This CDR3 is CASSPRGGRAYNEQFF. In nucleotides, the CDR3 is TGTGCCAGCAGTCCGCGGGGCGGGAGGGCCTACAATGAGCAGTTCTTC.

V usage is TRBV11-2 and J usage is TRBJ1-4, with 10 bases fitting TRBD1. Germline lookup yields CDR1 SGHAT and CDR2 FQNNGV. This CDR3 region has 15 residues. J gave up 5 bases and V 4 bases, and 4 bases lay outside the gene matches. The chain's CDR3 is CASSSWTGGNEKLFF. As DNA, the CDR3 is TGTGCCAGCAGCTCCTGGACAGGGGGAAATGAAAAACTGTTTTTT.

The chain recombines TRBV15 with TRBJ2-7; 12 nucleotides align to TRBD2. The CDR3 is 14 amino acids. V was pared by 5 bases and J by 4 bases, with 3 bases of the junction left unmatched. Germline loops: CDR1 LNHNV, CDR2 YYDKDF (reference sequence). CDR3 amino acids: CATSGGLAGYEQYF. The CDR3 nucleotides read TGTGCCACCAGCGGAGGACTAGCGGGGTACGAGCAGTACTTC.

CDR3 sequence (DNA): TGTGCCAGCACCATGGACAGGGGGCTCTACGAGCAGTACTTC. As protein: CASTMDRGLYEQYF. The chain is built from TRBV6-1 and TRBJ2-7; TRBD1 matches at 11 bases. V trimming: 7 bases; J trimming: 3 bases; junction bases outside the gene matches: 5. The CDR3 consists of 14 residues. Germline V gene lookup returns CDR1 MNHNS and CDR2 SASEGT.

This chain connects TRBV5-6 to TRBJ2-2; 7 bases map to TRBD1. The ends lost 3 bases at V and 4 bases at J; junction bases unmatched: 3. CDR3 size: 14 residues. The germline gives CDR1 SGHDT, CDR2 YYEEEE. The CDR3 coding sequence is TGTGCCAGCAGCTGGGGACAGCTCACCGGGGAGCTGTTTTTT. It codes for CASSWGQLTGELFF.

V is TRBV19 and J is TRBJ1-2; D gene unclear. This CDR3 region has 11 residues. The germline V and J ends were trimmed by 6 bases and 14 bases, with 16 bases remaining between them. Germline CDR1 and CDR2: LNHDA and SQIVND (reference sequence). In DNA, the CDR3 is TGTGCCAGTAGCTCCCCTAAGACACCAACCTTC. Translation gives CASSSPKTPTF.

V gene TRBV9 combines with J gene TRBJ2-1; D perhaps matches TRBD1 (5 bases). With 5 bases removed from V and 10 bases from J, the gap between germline ends came to 16 bases. The CDR3 contains 13 residues. CDR1 SGDLS and CDR2 YYNGEE come from the germline V gene. DNA for the CDR3: TGTGCCAGCAGTGCGGACATCTCCTTCGAGCAGTTCTTC. Amino acid sequence: CASSADISFEQFF.

V gene TRBV6-1 combines with J gene TRBJ1-4, with TRBD1 matching 10 bases. This CDR3 has 15 residues. Germline CDR1 MNHNS, CDR2 SASEGT. Losses at the gene ends were 6 bases for V and 7 bases for J; bases not matched to a gene: 8. CDR3 bases: TGTGCCAGCAGCTCCCTTTGGGACAGGGGTGAAAAACTGTTTTTT. Translating it yields CASSSLWDRGEKLFF.

The chain has TRBV6-1 and TRBJ1-5, with 7 bases matching TRBD1. The CDR3 has 15 residues. The V gene end was trimmed by 5 bases and the J gene end by 11 bases; junction bases not matched to a gene: 15. In germline, CDR1 is MNHNS, CDR2 SASEGT. The CDR3 nucleotides are TGTGCCAGCAGTCGTTACACTTCAGGGGGATATTCCCAGCATTTT. Protein sequence: CASSRYTSGGYSQHF.

The rearrangement uses TRBV6-4 and TRBJ2-1; 11 bases match TRBD2. Germline V gives CDR1 MRHNA, CDR2 SNTAGT. The trim removed 2 bases at V and 1 base at J, leaving 7 bases unmatched. The CDR3 loop spans 18 amino acids. CDR3 sequence (DNA): TGTGCCAGCAGTGACGTAGCGGGAGGGCCAGGATCCTACAATGAGCAGTTCTTC. Its protein is CASSDVAGGPGSYNEQFF.

The chain combines TRBV9 with TRBJ2-3; TRBD1 aligns across 7 bases. The V segment lost 0 bases and the J segment 5 bases; nucleotides outside the gene matches: 3. The CDR3 runs to 14 residues. Germline V gene sequence: CDR1 SGDLS, CDR2 YYNGEE. The CDR3 here is CASSVASGGDTQYF. DNA of the CDR3: TGTGCCAGCAGCGTAGCCTCAGGGGGAGATACGCAGTATTTT.

This chain connects TRBV2 to TRBJ2-3; TRBD2 matches at 7 bases. The ends lost 6 bases at V and 4 bases at J; junction bases unmatched: 7. The CDR3 consists of 14 residues. CDR1 and CDR2 from the germline V gene are SNHLY and FYNNEI. CDR3 DNA: TGTGCCAGCAGGCTGGGGGAGGGCCCAGATACGCAGTATTTT. Translating it yields CASRLGEGPDTQYF.

Note on this clone: Other DNA sequences of this sample code for an identical CDR3. The rearrangement links TRBV19 to TRBJ1-1; no clear D gene. The V end lost 1 base, the J end lost 1 base, and 10 bases lay between the germline ends. The CDR3 sequence is 15 residues long. Germline values: CDR1 LNHDA, CDR2 SQIVND (reference sequence). The CDR3 here is CASSIGGGPNTEAFF. The CDR3 nucleotides read TGTGCCAGTAGTATAGGTGGAGGTCCGAACACTGAAGCTTTCTTT.